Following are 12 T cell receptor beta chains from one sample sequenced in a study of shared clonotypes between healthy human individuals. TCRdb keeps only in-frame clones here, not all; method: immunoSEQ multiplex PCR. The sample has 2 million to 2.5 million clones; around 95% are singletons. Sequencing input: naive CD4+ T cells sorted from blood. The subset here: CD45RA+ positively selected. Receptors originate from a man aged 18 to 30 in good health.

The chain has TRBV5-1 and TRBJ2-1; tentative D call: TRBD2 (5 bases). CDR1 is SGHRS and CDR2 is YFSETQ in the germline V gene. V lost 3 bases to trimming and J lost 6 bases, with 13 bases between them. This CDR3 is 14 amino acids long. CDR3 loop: CASSSGLSGNEQFF. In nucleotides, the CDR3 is TGCGCCAGCAGCTCTGGACTTTCGGGCAATGAGCAGTTCTTC. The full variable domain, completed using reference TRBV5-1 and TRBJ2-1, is KAGVTQTPRYLIKTRGQQVTLSCSPISGHRSVSWYQQTPGQGLQFLFEYFSETQRNKGNFPGRFSGRQFSNSRSEMNVSTLELGDSALYLCASSSGLSGNEQFFGPGTRLTVL.

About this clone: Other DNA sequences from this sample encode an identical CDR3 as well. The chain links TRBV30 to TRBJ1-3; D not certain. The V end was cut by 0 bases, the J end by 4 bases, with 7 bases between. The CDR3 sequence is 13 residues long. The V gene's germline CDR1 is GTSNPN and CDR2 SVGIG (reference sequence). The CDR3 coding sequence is TGTGCCTGGAGTGTACAGTCAGGAAACACCATATATTTT. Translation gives CAWSVQSGNTIYF.

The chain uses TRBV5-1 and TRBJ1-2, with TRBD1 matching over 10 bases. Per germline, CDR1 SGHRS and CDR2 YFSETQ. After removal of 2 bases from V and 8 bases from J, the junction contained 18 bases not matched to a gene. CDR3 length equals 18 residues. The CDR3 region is CASSFYDRGLFLLVGYTF. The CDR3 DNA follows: TGCGCCAGCAGCTTTTATGACAGGGGGCTCTTCTTACTAGTGGGCTACACCTTC.

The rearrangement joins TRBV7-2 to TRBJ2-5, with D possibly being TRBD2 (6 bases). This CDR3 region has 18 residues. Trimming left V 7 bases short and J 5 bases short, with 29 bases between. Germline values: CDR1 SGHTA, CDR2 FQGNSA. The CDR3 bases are TGTGCCAGCACTCGGAATCCCTCAGGGCGCGGGGTTTGGGAGACCCAGTACTTC. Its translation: CASTRNPSGRGVWETQYF.

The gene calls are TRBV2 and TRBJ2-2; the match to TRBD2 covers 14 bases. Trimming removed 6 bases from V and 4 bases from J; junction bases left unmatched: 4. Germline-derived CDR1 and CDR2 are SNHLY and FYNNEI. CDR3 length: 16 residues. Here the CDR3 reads CASRTGLAGATGELFF. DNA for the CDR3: TGTGCCAGCAGGACGGGACTAGCGGGAGCCACCGGGGAGCTGTTTTTT.

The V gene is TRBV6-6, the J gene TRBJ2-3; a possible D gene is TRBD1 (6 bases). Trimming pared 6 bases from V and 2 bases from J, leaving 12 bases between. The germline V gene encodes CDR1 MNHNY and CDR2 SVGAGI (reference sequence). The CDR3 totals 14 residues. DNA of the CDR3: TGTGCCAGCAGGAGGGGGACCCTCACAGATACGCAGTATTTT. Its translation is CASRRGTLTDTQYF.

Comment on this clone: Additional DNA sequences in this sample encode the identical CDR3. DNA of the CDR3: TGTGCCTGGAGCCTCGGGAACTATGGCTACACCTTC. Amino acids: CAWSLGNYGYTF. The rearrangement links TRBV30 to TRBJ1-2; no definite D call. CDR3 length: 12 amino acids. V lost 3 bases and J lost 2, with 7 bases in between. The germline gives CDR1 GTSNPN, CDR2 SVGIG (reference sequence).

CDR3 in amino acids: CASSMGTSGSSTQYF. The CDR3 DNA reads as TGCGCCAGCAGCATGGGGACTAGCGGGAGTAGTACGCAGTATTTT. The chain recombines TRBV5-1 with TRBJ2-3; 14 bases are shared with TRBD2. Per the germline V gene, CDR1 is SGHRS and CDR2 is YFSETQ. The CDR3 length is 15 residues. V trimming: 4 bases; J trimming: 8 bases; junction bases outside the gene matches: 6.

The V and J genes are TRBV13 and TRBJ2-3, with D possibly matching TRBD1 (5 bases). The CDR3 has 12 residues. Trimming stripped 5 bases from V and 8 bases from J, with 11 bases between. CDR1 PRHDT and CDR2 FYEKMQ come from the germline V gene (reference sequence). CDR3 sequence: CASSTQGGTQYF. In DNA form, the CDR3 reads TGTGCCAGCAGCACCCAGGGTGGTACGCAGTATTTT.

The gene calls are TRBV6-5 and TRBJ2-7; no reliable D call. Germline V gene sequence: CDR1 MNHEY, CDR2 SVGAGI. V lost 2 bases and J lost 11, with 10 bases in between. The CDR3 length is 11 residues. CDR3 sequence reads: CASSYGSWEYF. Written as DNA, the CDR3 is TGTGCCAGCAGTTACGGCTCGTGGGAGTACTTC.

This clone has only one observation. CDR3 region: CASSVRDFAEAFF. CDR3 DNA: TGTGCCAGCAGTGTAAGGGATTTCGCTGAAGCTTTCTTT. The V and J genes are TRBV6-1 and TRBJ1-1; D not resolved. Trimming took off 4 bases at V and 6 bases at J, with 12 bases between the two ends. CDR3 length: 13 residues. From germline, CDR1 is MNHNS and CDR2 SASEGT.

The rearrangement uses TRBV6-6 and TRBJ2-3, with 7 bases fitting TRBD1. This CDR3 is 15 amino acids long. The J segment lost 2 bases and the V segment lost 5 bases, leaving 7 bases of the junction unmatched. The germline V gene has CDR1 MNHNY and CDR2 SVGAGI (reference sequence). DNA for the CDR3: TGTGCCAGCAGTCGACAGGGTATAAACACAGATACGCAGTATTTT. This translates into CASSRQGINTDTQYF.